What follows is one T cell receptor (beta chain) and its context. Antigen: not known. This sample stems from a study of post-analysis software for immune sequencing data. Study-wide background: Secondary progressive, relapsing-remitting and progressive-relapsing multiple sclerosis were among the included disease courses. Study-level findings and limits: Those samples that were prepared in the same batch co-clustered strongly by F measure. Compared with controls, patients had more of roughly 5 TRBV segments, including TRBV5-6, TRBV5-1 and TRBV20-1. Multiple sclerosis patients had significantly lower normalized Chao1 diversity than controls.

The CDR3 runs 14 residues. The trim removed 4 bases at V and 6 bases at J, leaving 7 bases unmatched. The germline V gene has CDR1 MDHEN and CDR2 SYDVKM. Carried by the TCR beta cDNA libraries were unique molecular identifiers. Researchers reported 550,000 or so cDNA molecules coming from around 1 to 10 million T cells. TCRdb passed the PCR reads through MiXCR, listing each CDR3 protein once. The sample lists roughly 600,000 distinct CDR3 sequences, around 40% occurring once. The clonotype comes from a girl aged 10-17 years with multiple sclerosis. The sequenced sample was blood. The chain recombines TRBV28 with TRBJ2-3; 7 nucleotides agree with TRBD1. The CDR3 nucleotides are TGTGCCAGCAGTTCGACAGGGTTGCCCGATACGCAGTATTTT. Translating gives CASSSTGLPDTQYF.